A selection of T cell receptor beta chains follows, all from one sample in a study of tumor-infiltrating lymphocytes in primary liver carcinoma. TCRdb re-analysed the multiplex PCR reads in MiXCR, keeping a single row per CDR3 protein. Here the sample spans more than 150,000 distinct CDR3 sequences, roughly 60% being singletons. The specimen was peripheral blood. The receptors shown here come from a man aged 40-55 years with primary liver carcinoma and hepatitis B virus infection. Both conserved end residues are part of each CDR3. Fields, in order: V gene, D gene, clone size, J gene, CDR3 DNA, CDR3 protein. The D gene is left open where the match is weak. Not every row has a clone size; where given, it reads once, few, many or a size class.

V: TRBV6-1
D: .
size: .
J: TRBJ1-5
DNA: TGTGCCAGCAGTGAAGGCAGTCAGCCCCAGCATTTT
CDR3: CASSEGSQPQHF

V: TRBV7-8
D: .
size: .
J: TRBJ2-7
DNA: TGTGCCAGTAGCTTAGACCCCAGTTCGCTCGGCGAGCAGTACTTC
CDR3: CASSLDPSSLGEQYF

V: TRBV4-1
D: TRBD1
size: few
J: TRBJ2-5
DNA: TGCGCCAGCAGCCAACCCAACAGGGGAGAGACCCAGTACTTC
CDR3: CASSQPNRGETQYF

V: TRBV11-1
D: TRBD1
size: few
J: TRBJ2-2
DNA: TGTGCCAGCAGAGCAGGGGGCCTGAAGACCGGGGAGCCGTTTTTT
CDR3: CASRAGGLKTGEPFF

V: TRBV7-9
D: .
size: few
J: TRBJ2-3
DNA: TGTGCCAGCAGATCTACCTCCGGGTTATATACGCAGTATTTT
CDR3: CASRSTSGLYTQYF

V: TRBV4-1
D: .
size: many
J: TRBJ2-4
DNA: TGCGCCAGCAGCCAAGATCCCCCAGGCCTCTACGCCAAAAACATTCAGTACTTC
CDR3: CASSQDPPGLYAKNIQYF

V: TRBV11-2
D: TRBD1
size: .
J: TRBJ2-7
DNA: TGTGCCAACAGCCTTCGGACAGGAGGTGGCCTCGAGCAGTACTTC
CDR3: CANSLRTGGGLEQYF

V: TRBV6-1
D: .
size: .
J: TRBJ2-3
DNA: TGTGCCAGCAGTCCTCGACCCTTGGATACGCAGTATTTT
CDR3: CASSPRPLDTQYF

V: TRBV4-1
D: TRBD2
size: many
J: TRBJ2-7
DNA: TGCGCCAGCAGCCAATCGACTAGCGTCCCCTACGAGCAGTACTTC
CDR3: CASSQSTSVPYEQYF

V: TRBV6-5
D: .
size: .
J: TRBJ2-6
DNA: TGTGCCATCGCGCGGATGGTAGCCAACGTCCTGACTTTC
CDR3: CAIARMVANVLTF

V: TRBV11-2
D: .
size: many
J: TRBJ2-2
DNA: TGTGCCAGCGGGGAAGGGATCGGCACCGGGGAGCTGTTTTTT
CDR3: CASGEGIGTGELFF

V: TRBV4-2
D: .
size: .
J: TRBJ1-1
DNA: TGTGCCAGCAGCCAAGAGAGGCTAGGGGCGAACACTGAAGCTTTCTTT
CDR3: CASSQERLGANTEAFF

V: TRBV28
D: .
size: .
J: TRBJ1-1
DNA: TGTGCCAGCAGTTCCCCGACAGGAGCCACTGAAGCTCTCTTT
CDR3: CASSSPTGATEALF

V: TRBV5-1
D: .
size: few
J: TRBJ1-1
DNA: TGCGCCAGCAGCTTGGGGGGGTCGGTGAACACTGAAGCTTTCTTT
CDR3: CASSLGGSVNTEAFF

V: TRBV12-3/TRBV12-4
D: TRBD1
size: few
J: TRBJ1-2
DNA: TGTGCCAGCAGTCCGGGACAGGGGCTATTGAACTATGGCTACACCTTC
CDR3: CASSPGQGLLNYGYTF

V: TRBV30
D: .
size: .
J: TRBJ1-6
DNA: TGTGCCTGGACTTACACTGGGGGCCCCCTCCACTTT
CDR3: CAWTYTGGPLHF

V: TRBV6-1
D: TRBD1
size: many
J: TRBJ2-2
DNA: TGTGCCACCGGGACAGCGAACACCGGGGAGCTGTTTTTT
CDR3: CATGTANTGELFF